This T cell receptor (beta chain) was captured by sequencing in a study of blood T cell repertoires in COVID-19. Across the study: PBMCs, B-cell-depleted T cells, or T cells were the source of the cDNA or gDNA that made up the material.

Clones were read by immunoSEQ multiplex PCR, and TCRdb kept only the in-frame ones, dropping some. The sample lists 210,000 or so clones, around nine tenths seen once, with over 3.5% in the top ten. The germline V gene encodes CDR1 SNHLY and CDR2 FYNNEI. This CDR3 contains 13 residues. V was clipped by 6 bases and J by 6 bases; unmatched bases: 8. The gene calls are TRBV2 and TRBJ2-7; 7 bases line up with TRBD1. This sequence was found in a woman aged 25 to 45 who had been exposed to COVID-19. The sequencing sample was made of PBMCs or T cells enriched from blood (not recorded which). CDR3: CASRNRGSGEQYF. DNA of the CDR3: TGTGCCAGCAGGAACAGGGGCTCGGGCGAGCAGTACTTC.